These T cell receptor beta chains were read from a single sample in a study of beta chain features in type 1 diabetes. This table comes from immunoSEQ multiplex PCR, and its TCRdb copy is limited to in-frame clones, with some not included. The table has hundreds of thousands of clones, more than 12% seen once. Sequencing used naive CD4+ T cells from blood. The receptors were sampled from a man between 18 and 29 years old with type 1 diabetes. The CDR3 runs from the conserved cysteine through the conserved F or W. Each record gives: clone size, D gene, V gene, J gene, CDR3 DNA, CDR3 protein. The D gene is left open where the match is weak. Clone size is not always given. Where it is, it says once, few, many or a class for expanded clones.

clone size: few; D gene: .; V gene: TRBV4-2; J gene: TRBJ2-7; CDR3 DNA: TGTGCCAGCAGCCAACGCGTGACAGACTCCTACGAGCAGTACTTC; CDR3 protein: CASSQRVTDSYEQYF
clone size: .; D gene: TRBD1; V gene: TRBV6-5; J gene: TRBJ1-4; CDR3 DNA: TGTGCCAGCAGTTACTCGCATGTGGCAGGGGGAGAAAAACTGTTTTTT; CDR3 protein: CASSYSHVAGGEKLFF
clone size: .; D gene: TRBD2; V gene: TRBV30; J gene: TRBJ2-3; CDR3 DNA: TGTGCCTGGAGTTCCGGGACTAGCGGGAGTTGGTATTTT; CDR3 protein: CAWSSGTSGSWYF
clone size: .; D gene: .; V gene: TRBV20-1; J gene: TRBJ2-7; CDR3 DNA: TGCAGTGCTCCGACTGCCTACGAGCAGTACTTC; CDR3 protein: CSAPTAYEQYF
clone size: .; D gene: .; V gene: TRBV11-2; J gene: TRBJ2-1; CDR3 DNA: TGTGCCAGCAGCTTACTCGTGTTCGGCAACAATGAGCAGTTCTTC; CDR3 protein: CASSLLVFGNNEQFF
clone size: few; D gene: .; V gene: TRBV5-1; J gene: TRBJ2-5; CDR3 DNA: TGCGCCAGCAGCTTTGGTGTGGTGGAGACCCAGTACTTC; CDR3 protein: CASSFGVVETQYF
clone size: .; D gene: .; V gene: TRBV9; J gene: TRBJ2-3; CDR3 DNA: TGTGCCAGCAGCCCACGGGCAGTTGCTAGCACAGATACGCAGTATTTT; CDR3 protein: CASSPRAVASTDTQYF
clone size: .; D gene: .; V gene: TRBV5-1; J gene: TRBJ1-1; CDR3 DNA: TGCGCCAGCAGCTTGGCCGTCAGGGAAGGGCTGAACACTGAAGCTTTCTTT; CDR3 protein: CASSLAVREGLNTEAFF
clone size: .; D gene: .; V gene: TRBV28; J gene: TRBJ2-7; CDR3 DNA: TGTGCCAGCAGTCCGGGGACAAATTGGGCCTACGAGCAGTACTTC; CDR3 protein: CASSPGTNWAYEQYF
clone size: few; D gene: TRBD2; V gene: TRBV14; J gene: TRBJ2-7; CDR3 DNA: TGTGCCAGCAGCCAAGGACTAGCGTACGAGCAGTACTTC; CDR3 protein: CASSQGLAYEQYF
clone size: few; D gene: .; V gene: TRBV2; J gene: TRBJ1-3; CDR3 DNA: TGTGCCAGCAGTGAACAGGGGCGCTCTGGAAACACCATATATTTT; CDR3 protein: CASSEQGRSGNTIYF
clone size: .; D gene: TRBD2; V gene: TRBV7-2; J gene: TRBJ2-2; CDR3 DNA: TGTGCCACCCTAGCGGAGACGGGCACCGGGGAGCTGTTTTTT; CDR3 protein: CATLAETGTGELFF
clone size: few; D gene: .; V gene: TRBV2; J gene: TRBJ2-7; CDR3 DNA: TGTGCCAGCAGGGCCGGGGCCTACGAGCAGTACTTC; CDR3 protein: CASRAGAYEQYF
clone size: few; D gene: .; V gene: TRBV30; J gene: TRBJ1-3; CDR3 DNA: TGTGCCTGGGTAGGGGTACCTGACTCTGGAAACACCATATATTTT; CDR3 protein: CAWVGVPDSGNTIYF
clone size: .; D gene: .; V gene: TRBV27; J gene: TRBJ1-4; CDR3 DNA: TGTGCCAGCAGTGGGAGAGGGGGACGGGAAAAACTGTTTTTT; CDR3 protein: CASSGRGGREKLFF
clone size: few; D gene: .; V gene: TRBV4-1; J gene: TRBJ1-3; CDR3 DNA: TGCGCCAGCAGCCCAGACCGACGCTCTGGAAACACCATATATTTT; CDR3 protein: CASSPDRRSGNTIYF
clone size: few; D gene: .; V gene: TRBV5-4; J gene: TRBJ2-7; CDR3 DNA: TGTGCCAGCAGCACGGACAGTTCCTACGAGCAGTACTTC; CDR3 protein: CASSTDSSYEQYF
clone size: .; D gene: .; V gene: TRBV7-2; J gene: TRBJ2-2; CDR3 DNA: TGTGCCAGCAGCTTAGGTTTTAGCGGTCCAGGGGCCGGGGAGCTGTTTTTT; CDR3 protein: CASSLGFSGPGAGELFF
clone size: .; D gene: .; V gene: TRBV30; J gene: TRBJ1-2; CDR3 DNA: TGTGCCTGGAGTTTGGACGTCAATGGCTACACCTTC; CDR3 protein: CAWSLDVNGYTF
clone size: few; D gene: .; V gene: TRBV28; J gene: TRBJ2-7; CDR3 DNA: TGTGCCAGTCAAAATTTGGGGGGTGAGTCCTACGAGCAGTACTTC; CDR3 protein: CASQNLGGESYEQYF
clone size: few; D gene: .; V gene: TRBV2; J gene: TRBJ2-5; CDR3 DNA: TGTGCCAGCATGGGAGTACTGGCCCAGTACTTC; CDR3 protein: CASMGVLAQYF
clone size: few; D gene: .; V gene: TRBV5-1; J gene: TRBJ2-5; CDR3 DNA: TGCGCCAGCAGCTTGTCTAGGGAGACCCAGTACTTC; CDR3 protein: CASSLSRETQYF
clone size: .; D gene: .; V gene: TRBV7-9; J gene: TRBJ2-1; CDR3 DNA: TGTGCCAGCAGCTTAGTACGGGAGAGACACAATGAGCAGTTCTTC; CDR3 protein: CASSLVRERHNEQFF
clone size: few; D gene: .; V gene: TRBV5-1; J gene: TRBJ2-7; CDR3 DNA: TGCGCCAGCAGCTTGTCAGCTACCTACGAGCAGTACTTC; CDR3 protein: CASSLSATYEQYF
clone size: .; D gene: TRBD1; V gene: TRBV19; J gene: TRBJ1-5; CDR3 DNA: TGTGCCACCTCCCAGTCCGGAGGGGGCAGGCAGCCCCAGCATTTT; CDR3 protein: CATSQSGGGRQPQHF
clone size: few; D gene: TRBD1; V gene: TRBV13; J gene: TRBJ1-2; CDR3 DNA: TGTGCCAGCAGCTTCAGGACAGGGAGTGGCTACACCTTC; CDR3 protein: CASSFRTGSGYTF
clone size: .; D gene: .; V gene: TRBV18; J gene: TRBJ1-1; CDR3 DNA: TGTGCCAGCTCACCTATAGAGGGACCCCAGAACACTGAAGCTTTCTTT; CDR3 protein: CASSPIEGPQNTEAFF
clone size: few; D gene: .; V gene: TRBV2; J gene: TRBJ1-1; CDR3 DNA: TGTGCCAGCAGCCTGGGCACTGAAGCTTTCTTT; CDR3 protein: CASSLGTEAFF
clone size: few; D gene: TRBD2; V gene: TRBV4-3; J gene: TRBJ2-2; CDR3 DNA: TGCGCCAGCAGCCGGGAGCTAGCGGAGACCGGGGAGCTGTTTTTT; CDR3 protein: CASSRELAETGELFF
clone size: .; D gene: .; V gene: TRBV27; J gene: TRBJ1-1; CDR3 DNA: TGTGCCAGCCGGAACATCCAAGGATGGACTGAAGCTTTCTTT; CDR3 protein: CASRNIQGWTEAFF
clone size: .; D gene: .; V gene: TRBV6-5; J gene: TRBJ2-2; CDR3 DNA: TGTGCCAGCAGTCGCGGGACAGTAAACACCGGGGAGCTGTTTTTT; CDR3 protein: CASSRGTVNTGELFF
clone size: .; D gene: .; V gene: TRBV5-1; J gene: TRBJ2-6; CDR3 DNA: TGCGCCAGCAGCTCAGAAGTTGGGGCCAACGTCCTGACTTTC; CDR3 protein: CASSSEVGANVLTF
clone size: few; D gene: .; V gene: TRBV23-1; J gene: TRBJ2-4; CDR3 DNA: TGCGCCAGCAGTCAACCCTCCTACAAGGTAGCCAAAAACATTCAGTACTTC; CDR3 protein: CASSQPSYKVAKNIQYF
clone size: few; D gene: .; V gene: TRBV28; J gene: TRBJ1-1; CDR3 DNA: TGTGCCAGCAGTTTCCTCTTGGGGAACACTGAAGCTTTCTTT; CDR3 protein: CASSFLLGNTEAFF
clone size: few; D gene: TRBD1; V gene: TRBV27; J gene: TRBJ2-7; CDR3 DNA: TGTGCCAGCAGTAGGACGGGACAGCCCTACGAGCAGTACTTC; CDR3 protein: CASSRTGQPYEQYF
clone size: few; D gene: TRBD1; V gene: TRBV18; J gene: TRBJ1-1; CDR3 DNA: TGTGCCAGCTCTCCACAGGGGGAGAACACTGAAGCTTTCTTT; CDR3 protein: CASSPQGENTEAFF
clone size: .; D gene: TRBD2; V gene: TRBV4-1; J gene: TRBJ2-5; CDR3 DNA: TGCGCCAGCAGCCAAGGGCTAGCGGGAGCTGGGACCCAGTACTTC; CDR3 protein: CASSQGLAGAGTQYF
clone size: .; D gene: .; V gene: TRBV30; J gene: TRBJ2-7; CDR3 DNA: TGTGCCTGGAGTGGAGTGAGCCATACCTACGAGCAGTACTTC; CDR3 protein: CAWSGVSHTYEQYF
clone size: few; D gene: TRBD2; V gene: TRBV10-3; J gene: TRBJ2-3; CDR3 DNA: TGTGCCATCAGTGACCCTAGCGGAATCACAGATACGCAGTATTTT; CDR3 protein: CAISDPSGITDTQYF
clone size: .; D gene: TRBD2; V gene: TRBV6-1; J gene: TRBJ2-4; CDR3 DNA: TGTGCCAGCAGTGATAGTCGACTAGCGGGAGGCCCTGACAAAAACATTCAGTACTTC; CDR3 protein: CASSDSRLAGGPDKNIQYF
clone size: few; D gene: .; V gene: TRBV5-1; J gene: TRBJ1-6; CDR3 DNA: TGCGCCAGCAGCTTGCAGACAGAGTATAATTCACCCCTCCACTTT; CDR3 protein: CASSLQTEYNSPLHF
clone size: .; D gene: TRBD2; V gene: TRBV5-1; J gene: TRBJ2-1; CDR3 DNA: TGCGCCAGCAGCTTGGGGACTAGCGGGGGAGGAGTTGAGCAGTTCTTC; CDR3 protein: CASSLGTSGGGVEQFF